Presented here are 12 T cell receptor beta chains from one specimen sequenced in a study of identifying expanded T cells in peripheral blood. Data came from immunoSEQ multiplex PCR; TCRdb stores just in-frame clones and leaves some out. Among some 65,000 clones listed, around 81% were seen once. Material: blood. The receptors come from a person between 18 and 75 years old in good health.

The chain's CDR3 is CASSLGTGWDIQYF. The CDR3 DNA sequence: TGTGCCAGCAGCTTAGGGACAGGCTGGGACATTCAGTACTTC. The rearrangement links TRBV11-2 to TRBJ2-4, with 7 bases lining up with TRBD1. The CDR3 is 14 amino acids. V lost 1 base and J lost 8; bases outside the gene matches: 5. Germline-derived CDR1 and CDR2 are SGHAT and FQNNGV.

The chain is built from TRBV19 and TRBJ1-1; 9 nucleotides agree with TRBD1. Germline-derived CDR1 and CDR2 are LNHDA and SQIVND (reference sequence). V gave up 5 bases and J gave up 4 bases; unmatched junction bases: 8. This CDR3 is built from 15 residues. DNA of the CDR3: TGTGCCAGTAGTCCCCTGACAGGGGGGATCACTGAAGCTTTCTTT. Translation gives CASSPLTGGITEAFF.

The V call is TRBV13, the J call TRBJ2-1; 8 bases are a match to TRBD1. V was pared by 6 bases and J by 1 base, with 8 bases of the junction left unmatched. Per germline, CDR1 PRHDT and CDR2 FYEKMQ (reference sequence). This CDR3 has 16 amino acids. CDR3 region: CASRGNQGASYNEQFF. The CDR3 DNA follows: TGTGCCAGCAGAGGGAACCAGGGGGCGTCCTACAATGAGCAGTTCTTC.

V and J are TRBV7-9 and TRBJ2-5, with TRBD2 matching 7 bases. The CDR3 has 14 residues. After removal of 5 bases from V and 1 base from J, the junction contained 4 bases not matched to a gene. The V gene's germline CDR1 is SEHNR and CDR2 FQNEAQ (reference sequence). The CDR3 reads CASSGGLGQETQYF. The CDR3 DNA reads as TGTGCCAGCAGCGGAGGACTAGGCCAAGAGACCCAGTACTTC.

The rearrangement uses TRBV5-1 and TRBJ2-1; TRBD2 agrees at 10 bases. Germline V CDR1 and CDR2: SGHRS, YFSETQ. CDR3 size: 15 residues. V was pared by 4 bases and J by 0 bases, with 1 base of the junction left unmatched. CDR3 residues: CASSLAGVSYNEQFF. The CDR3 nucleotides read TGCGCCAGCAGCCTAGCGGGGGTCTCCTACAATGAGCAGTTCTTC.

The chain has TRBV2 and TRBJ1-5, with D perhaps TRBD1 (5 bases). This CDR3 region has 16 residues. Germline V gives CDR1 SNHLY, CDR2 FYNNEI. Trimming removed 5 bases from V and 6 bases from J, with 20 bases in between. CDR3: CASSQVLGRAVQPQHF. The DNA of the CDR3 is TGTGCCAGCAGTCAAGTTCTGGGCAGGGCGGTTCAGCCCCAGCATTTT. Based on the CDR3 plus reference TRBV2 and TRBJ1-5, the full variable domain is EPEVTQTPSHQVTQMGQEVILRCVPISNHLYFYWYRQILGQKVEFLVSFYNNEISEKSEIFDDQFSVERPDGSNFTLKIRSTKLEDSAMYFCASSQVLGRAVQPQHFGDGTRLSIL.

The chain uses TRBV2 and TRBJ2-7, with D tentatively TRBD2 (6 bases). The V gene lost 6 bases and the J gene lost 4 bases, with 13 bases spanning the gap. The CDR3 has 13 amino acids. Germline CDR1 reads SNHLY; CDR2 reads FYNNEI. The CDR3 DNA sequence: TGTGCCAGCAGAAGGGACTTCAGGTACGAGCAGTACTTC. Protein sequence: CASRRDFRYEQYF.

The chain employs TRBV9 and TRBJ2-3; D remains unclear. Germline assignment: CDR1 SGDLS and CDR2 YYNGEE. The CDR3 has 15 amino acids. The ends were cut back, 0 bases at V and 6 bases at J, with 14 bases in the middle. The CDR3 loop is CASSVAGTHSDTQYF. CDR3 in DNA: TGTGCCAGCAGCGTAGCTGGTACCCATTCGGATACGCAGTATTTT.

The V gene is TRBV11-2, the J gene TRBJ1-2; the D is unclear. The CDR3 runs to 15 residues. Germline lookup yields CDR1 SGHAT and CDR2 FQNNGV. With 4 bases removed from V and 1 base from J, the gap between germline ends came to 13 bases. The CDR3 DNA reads TGTGCCAGCAGCTATCACACTCCTCTTAACTATGGCTACACCTTC. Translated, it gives CASSYHTPLNYGYTF.

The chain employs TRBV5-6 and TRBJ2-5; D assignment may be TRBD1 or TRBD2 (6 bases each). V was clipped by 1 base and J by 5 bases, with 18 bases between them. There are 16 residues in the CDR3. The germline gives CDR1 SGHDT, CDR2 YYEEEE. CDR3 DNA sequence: TGTGCCAGCAGCTTGATTCCCTGGGGGGCTTCGGAGACCCAGTACTTC. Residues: CASSLIPWGASETQYF.

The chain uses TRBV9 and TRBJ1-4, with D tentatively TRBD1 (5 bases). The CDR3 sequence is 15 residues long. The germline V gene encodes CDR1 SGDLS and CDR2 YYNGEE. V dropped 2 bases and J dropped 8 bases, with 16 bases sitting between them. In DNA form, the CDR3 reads TGTGCCAGCAGCGTCCAGGGAACGTGGGAGGAAAAACTGTTTTTT. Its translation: CASSVQGTWEEKLFF.

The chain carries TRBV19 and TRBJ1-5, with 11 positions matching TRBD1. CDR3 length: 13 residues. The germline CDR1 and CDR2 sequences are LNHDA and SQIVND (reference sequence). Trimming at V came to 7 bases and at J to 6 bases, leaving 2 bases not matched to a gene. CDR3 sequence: CASTGTGGQPQHF. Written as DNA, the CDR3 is TGTGCCAGTACCGGGACAGGGGGTCAGCCCCAGCATTTT.